A selection of T cell receptor beta chains follows, all from one sample in a study of OX40 agonist ivuxolimab in advanced cancers. The data were produced by immunoSEQ multiplex PCR, yet TCRdb's version contains in-frame clones alone and is incomplete. This sample carries some 80,000 clones, around 90% of them seen once, and the ten largest clones take 4% to 5%. Sequencing used CD4+ or CD8+ T cells sorted from blood, obtained in a trial of the OX40 agonist ivuxolimab. The receptors originated from an adult with an advanced solid tumor such as melanoma, head and neck, liver or kidney cancer. CDR3s include the opening cysteine and the closing phenylalanine or tryptophan. The D gene is left open where the match is weak. The size of a clone is reported for some rows only, either as once, few or many, or as a class for expanded clones.

d_call | j_call | v_call | clone_size | cdr3_aa | cdr3_nt
TRBD2 | TRBJ2-1 | TRBV28 | . | CASSATSGRALEQFF | TGTGCCAGCAGTGCGACTAGCGGGAGGGCCCTTGAGCAGTTCTTC
. | TRBJ1-2 | TRBV6-5 | . | CASSYDNNYGYTF | TGTGCCAGCAGTTACGACAATAACTATGGCTACACCTTC
. | TRBJ2-7 | TRBV7-2 | . | CASSLVGGPSYEQYF | TGTGCCAGCAGCTTAGTCGGGGGACCCTCCTACGAGCAGTACTTC
TRBD1 | TRBJ2-7 | TRBV13 | once | CASSLGRTGLNEQYF | TGTGCCAGCAGCTTAGGCCGGACAGGGCTCAACGAGCAGTACTTC
. | TRBJ2-1 | TRBV18 | . | CASSPEIWGKEQFF | TGTGCCAGCTCACCCGAGATTTGGGGAAAGGAGCAGTTCTTC
TRBD1 | TRBJ1-4 | TRBV19 | . | CASSSQGAANEKLFF | TGTGCCAGTAGTTCACAGGGGGCAGCTAATGAAAAACTGTTTTTT
. | TRBJ2-1 | TRBV7-3 | . | CASSPTGVAAQFF | TGTGCCAGCAGCCCCACGGGGGTCGCTGCGCAGTTCTTC
. | TRBJ2-1 | TRBV11-3 | . | CASSLETRLGENEQFF | TGTGCCAGCAGCTTAGAGACTAGACTAGGAGAGAATGAGCAGTTCTTC
. | TRBJ2-7 | TRBV7-3 | . | CASSLTDNYEQYF | TGTGCCAGCAGCTTAACAGACAATTACGAGCAGTACTTC
. | TRBJ2-1 | TRBV6-1 | . | CASSGGREAEQFF | TGTGCCAGCAGTGGGGGACGGGAAGCTGAGCAGTTCTTC
. | TRBJ2-1 | TRBV7-3 | . | CASSSHWGSSYNEQFF | TGTGCCAGCAGCTCCCACTGGGGCAGCTCCTACAATGAGCAGTTCTTC
. | TRBJ2-7 | TRBV28 | . | CASTLPGTYEQYF | TGTGCCAGCACCCTGCCCGGGACCTACGAGCAGTACTTC
. | TRBJ2-3 | TRBV7-9 | . | CASSLGTGSTDTQYF | TGTGCCAGCAGCTTAGGGACCGGTAGCACAGATACGCAGTATTTT
. | TRBJ2-1 | TRBV18 | once | CASSNDGYNEQFF | TGTGCCAGCTCGAACGACGGTTACAATGAGCAGTTCTTC
. | TRBJ2-5 | TRBV20-1 | . | CSAASAETQYF | TGCAGTGCCGCCTCGGCGGAGACCCAGTACTTC
TRBD2 | TRBJ2-1 | TRBV28 | few | CASSFRASFSGRDNEQFF | TGTGCCAGCAGTTTTAGGGCGTCTTTTAGCGGGAGGGACAATGAGCAGTTCTTC
. | TRBJ2-2 | TRBV5-6 | . | CASSLWGRTDTGELFF | TGTGCCAGCAGCTTGTGGGGGAGGACAGACACCGGGGAGCTGTTTTTT
. | TRBJ1-2 | TRBV27 | . | CASSSLPPRDAYGYTF | TGTGCCAGCAGTTCCCTCCCACCGCGGGACGCCTATGGCTACACCTTC
TRBD2 | TRBJ2-2 | TRBV28 | once | CASSFPGLAGHGELFF | TGTGCCAGCAGTTTCCCTGGACTAGCGGGACACGGGGAGCTGTTTTTT
. | TRBJ2-1 | TRBV9 | . | CASSDRAGNEQFF | TGTGCCAGCAGCGACAGGGCGGGCAATGAGCAGTTCTTC
. | TRBJ2-4 | TRBV30 | . | CAWSGGLAKNIQYF | TGTGCCTGGAGTGGTGGCCTAGCCAAAAACATTCAGTACTTC
TRBD2 | TRBJ2-1 | TRBV4-3 | . | CASSQTTSGTHWQFF | TGCGCCAGCAGCCAAACGACTAGCGGGACGCATTGGCAGTTCTTC
TRBD1 | TRBJ2-5 | TRBV6-5 | . | CASRFGTGGGETQYF | TGTGCCAGCAGGTTCGGGACAGGGGGAGGAGAGACCCAGTACTTC
TRBD1 | TRBJ1-1 | TRBV14 | . | CASNRGTVNTEAFF | TGTGCCAGCAACCGGGGGACAGTGAACACTGAAGCTTTCTTT
TRBD2 | TRBJ2-1 | TRBV14 | once | CASSHRLAGNPTGEQFF | TGTGCCAGCAGCCACAGACTAGCGGGGAATCCTACAGGTGAGCAGTTCTTC
TRBD2 | TRBJ2-2 | TRBV7-9 | . | CASSFRLADTGELFF | TGTGCCAGCAGCTTTCGACTAGCGGACACCGGGGAGCTGTTTTTT
TRBD2 | TRBJ2-2 | TRBV4-3 | . | CASSQRLAGSGTGELFF | TGCGCCAGCAGCCAACGTCTAGCGGGAAGCGGGACCGGGGAGCTGTTTTTT
. | TRBJ2-1 | TRBV7-4 | . | CASSLMPVGVQFF | TGTGCCAGCAGTTTAATGCCGGTTGGGGTCCAGTTCTTC
. | TRBJ2-7 | TRBV28 | . | CASSGRTITYEQYF | TGTGCCAGCAGTGGCCGGACAATAACGTACGAGCAGTACTTC
TRBD1 | TRBJ2-7 | TRBV28 | . | CASSLPTGTGDEQYF | TGTGCCAGCAGTTTACCAACCGGGACAGGGGACGAGCAGTACTTC
. | TRBJ2-1 | TRBV4-2 | . | CASSQVTQGDNEQFF | TGTGCCAGCAGCCAAGTAACCCAGGGCGACAATGAGCAGTTCTTC
TRBD2 | TRBJ2-3 | TRBV11-3 | . | CASSLGRTSGRGDTQYF | TGTGCCAGCAGCTTAGGCCGGACTAGCGGGAGAGGTGATACGCAGTATTTT
TRBD2 | TRBJ2-5 | TRBV10-3 | . | CASQTSGSRETQYF | TGTGCCAGCCAGACTAGCGGGAGTCGAGAGACCCAGTACTTC
TRBD2 | TRBJ2-5 | TRBV18 | . | CASSPGLAVQETQYF | TGTGCCAGCTCACCGGGACTAGCGGTACAAGAGACCCAGTACTTC
TRBD1 | TRBJ2-7 | TRBV19 | once | CASRLRDRGHYEQYF | TGTGCCAGTAGGCTCCGGGACAGGGGACACTACGAGCAGTACTTC
. | TRBJ2-4 | TRBV11-2 | . | CASSSLGFRLNIQYF | TGTGCCAGCAGCTCCCTCGGCTTTAGGCTAAACATTCAGTACTTC
. | TRBJ2-5 | TRBV5-1 | once | CASSLRANQETQYF | TGCGCCAGCAGCTTGAGGGCGAACCAAGAGACCCAGTACTTC
. | TRBJ1-1 | TRBV5-1 | . | CASSLRGPEAFF | TGCGCCAGCAGCTTGCGGGGGCCAGAAGCTTTCTTT
TRBD2 | TRBJ2-3 | TRBV7-3 | . | CASSSRGLAGAVDTQYF | TGTGCCAGCAGCTCCCGGGGACTAGCGGGAGCGGTAGATACGCAGTATTTT
. | TRBJ1-5 | TRBV2 | . | CASSLLGDTDQPQHF | TGTGCCAGCAGCCTCCTAGGGGACACTGATCAGCCCCAGCATTTT
. | TRBJ2-7 | TRBV5-6 | . | CASSRVGYEQYF | TGTGCCAGCAGCAGAGTTGGGTACGAGCAGTACTTC
. | TRBJ2-4 | TRBV28 | . | CASSLSGKNIQYF | TGTGCCAGCAGTTTATCCGGAAAGAACATTCAGTACTTC
. | TRBJ2-3 | TRBV6-6 | . | CASRQTGNTDTQYF | TGTGCCAGCAGACAAACAGGGAACACAGATACGCAGTATTTT
. | TRBJ2-4 | TRBV7-9 | . | CASGDLLAKNIQYF | TGTGCCAGCGGAGATCTACTAGCCAAAAACATTCAGTACTTC
. | TRBJ1-3 | TRBV11-2 | . | CASSLAAGRGTIYF | TGTGCCAGCAGCTTAGCTGCAGGGAGAGGCACCATATATTTT
. | TRBJ2-2 | TRBV6-5 | few | CASSKDSPVAGELFF | TGTGCCAGCAGTAAGGACAGTCCAGTCGCCGGGGAGCTGTTTTTT
. | TRBJ2-2 | TRBV4-3 | . | CASSRGGGYTGELFF | TGCGCCAGCAGCCGGGGAGGGGGGTACACCGGGGAGCTGTTTTTT
. | TRBJ1-5 | TRBV18 | . | CASSPASLGSLSNQPQHF | TGTGCCAGCTCACCAGCAAGCCTCGGGTCATTGAGCAATCAGCCCCAGCATTTT
TRBD1 | TRBJ2-1 | TRBV5-8 | . | CASSLKRTGWNEQFF | TGTGCCAGCAGCTTGAAACGGACAGGGTGGAATGAGCAGTTCTTC
TRBD2 | TRBJ2-7 | TRBV28 | . | CASSFLAGYWGYYEQYF | TGTGCCAGCAGTTTTTTAGCGGGATACTGGGGTTACTACGAGCAGTACTTC
TRBD2 | TRBJ2-2 | TRBV19 | . | CASSILPRGTGELFF | TGTGCCAGTAGTATACTCCCGCGGGGGACCGGGGAGCTGTTTTTT